This T cell receptor (beta chain) was retrieved from a study of CXCR3-negative and CXCR3-positive naive CD8 T cells. Per the germline V gene, CDR1 is SQVTM and CDR2 is ANQGSEA. The CDR3 is made up of 14 amino acids. Researchers prepared the TRB cDNA libraries using 5' RACE with UMI labels. TCRdb processed the 5' RACE reads again and assigns one entry to each CDR3 protein, with no DNA. The repertoire table contains 100,000 to 150,000 distinct CDR3 sequences. This clonotype was obtained from a human donor in good health. Some clones in this sample may be carry-over from other donors' samples. The sequencing input was naive CXCR3- CD8+ T cells from blood. Subset noted: CD45RO-CCR7+CD27+CD95- naive CD8+ T cells lacking CXCR3 (TNR3-). This chain connects TRBV29-1 to TRBJ2-2; TCRdb selects TRBD2, and the lack of DNA leaves this call unchecked. This chain's CDR3 is CSVWTSGSTGELFF.